Following are 19 T cell receptor beta chains from one sample sequenced in a study of blood T cell repertoires in COVID-19 (dated by TCRdb to 2019 to 2021). Receptor amplification or capture employed the immunoSEQ multiplex PCR assay. Imported from immuneACCESS, the table was reduced by TCRdb to in-frame sequences with V and J called. These copies leave out some clones; in studies compared against another copy, an unresolved V gene accounts for under half, and the cause of the remainder is not known. The sample table lists 150,000 to 160,000 clones, less than 95% of them with a count of one. The ten biggest clones cover 0.5% to 0.55% of the sample. The sequenced material came from peripheral blood. Receptor source: a man aged 50-59 years with acute or convalescent COVID-19.

J is TRBJ2-3 and V is TRBV6-5, with TRBD2 identical over 10 bases. V shed 6 bases, J shed 7 bases, and the junction held 10 bases outside the gene matches. CDR3 size: 15 residues. The germline V gene has CDR1 MNHEY and CDR2 SVGAGI. The chain's CDR3 is CASRLLAGGVNTQYF. CDR3 in DNA: TGTGCCAGCAGGCTATTAGCGGGGGGCGTGAATACGCAGTATTTT.

This clone was observed a single time. This chain uses TRBV7-2 with TRBJ2-1, with D hard to call. This CDR3 contains 15 residues. Germline V gene lookup returns CDR1 SGHTA and CDR2 FQGNSA. The V and J ends lost 1 base and 8 bases respectively, with 15 bases between them. Here the CDR3 reads CASSLVLGIADEQFF. The CDR3 bases are TGTGCCAGCAGCTTAGTCCTGGGTATAGCCGATGAGCAGTTCTTC.

J is TRBJ1-1 and V is TRBV7-9; D is possibly TRBD1 (5 bases). In germline, CDR1 is SEHNR, CDR2 FQNEAQ (reference sequence). The CDR3 totals 14 residues. Trimming took 5 bases from V and 1 from J, leaving 11 bases between them. DNA of the CDR3: TGTGCCAGCAGCGGGGACTTATGGAACACTGAAGCTTTCTTT. Translated, it gives CASSGDLWNTEAFF. Complete variable domain (other parts from reference TRBV7-9 and TRBJ1-1): DTGVSQNPRHKITKRGQNVTFRCDPISEHNRLYWYRQTLGQGPEFLTYFQNEAQLEKSRLLSDRFSAERPKGSFSTLEIQRTEQGDSAMYLCASSGDLWNTEAFFGQGTRLTVV.

Comments on this clone: A junction boundary mismatches the germline segment, possibly from a read error. The chain employs TRBV5-1 and TRBJ2-2, with 10 bases lining up with TRBD1. The CDR3 has 15 amino acids. In germline, CDR1 is SGHRS, CDR2 YFSETQ. The CDR3 DNA is TGCGCCCGCAGCTTTGGACAGGGGGGGACCGGGGAGCTGTTTTTT. Protein sequence: CARSFGQGGTGELFF.

J is TRBJ2-2 and V is TRBV5-1; 8 bases line up with TRBD1. The CDR3 length is 17 residues. CDR1 and CDR2 (germline): SGHRS, YFSETQ. V gave up 0 bases and J gave up 4 bases; unmatched junction bases: 8. CDR3 DNA: TGCGCCAGCAGCTTGGGCCGGGACAGGTGGTTCACCGGGGAGCTGTTTTTT. Translated, it gives CASSLGRDRWFTGELFF.

The V call is TRBV4-1, the J call TRBJ1-2; maybe TRBD1 (5 bases). The CDR3 runs to 19 residues. The germline V gene encodes CDR1 MGHRA and CDR2 YSYEKL. V was pared by 0 bases and J by 2 bases, with 22 bases between. The CDR3 DNA reads as TGCGCCAGCAGCCAAGATCGGGGGGGGAGTAAGGGAGCAAACTATGGCTACACCTTC. Its protein product is CASSQDRGGSKGANYGYTF.

This sequence joins TRBV2 and TRBJ2-3, with TRBD2 matching over 10 bases. This CDR3 has 14 residues. V lost 5 bases and J lost 1; bases outside the gene matches: 0. Germline values: CDR1 SNHLY, CDR2 FYNNEI. The CDR3 DNA sequence: TGTGCCAGCAGTACTAGCGGGGGCACAGATACGCAGTATTTT. Its protein is CASSTSGGTDTQYF.

The genes are TRBV6-4 and TRBJ2-3; D is possibly TRBD2 (5 bases). Germline V lookup: CDR1 MRHNA, CDR2 SNTAGT. This CDR3 has 14 residues. The V end was cut by 5 bases, the J end by 3 bases, with 12 bases between. The CDR3 DNA is TGTGCCAGCAGTTTCTTGGGGAGTACAGATACGCAGTATTTT. Encoded protein: CASSFLGSTDTQYF.

This chain joins TRBV27 and TRBJ2-2, with TRBD1 matching over 12 bases. V trimming: 6 bases; J trimming: 7 bases; junction bases outside the gene matches: 6. This CDR3 has 15 residues. CDR1 MNHEY and CDR2 SMNVEV come from the germline V gene (reference sequence). The CDR3, as DNA: TGTGCCAGCAGATCCGGGACAGGGGGCCACGGGGAGCTGTTTTTT. It codes for CASRSGTGGHGELFF.

The CDR3 nucleotides read TGTGCCAGCAGTGATGGGGGGACAGGGCGGTATAGCAATCAGCCCCAGCATTTT. As protein: CASSDGGTGRYSNQPQHF. The chain uses TRBV6-4 and TRBJ1-5; 9 nucleotides match TRBD1. CDR1 and CDR2 from the germline V gene are MRHNA and SNTAGT. The CDR3 is 18 residues long. V lost 3 bases and J lost 0; bases outside the gene matches: 9.

In this sample, this clone turned up once. The rearrangement joins TRBV2 to TRBJ1-1; D unclear. Per the germline V gene, CDR1 is SNHLY and CDR2 is FYNNEI. The CDR3 runs 14 residues. The germline V and J ends were trimmed by 4 bases and 0 bases, with 9 bases remaining between them. CDR3 region: CASSGVVMNTEAFF. The CDR3, as DNA: TGTGCCAGCAGTGGAGTTGTGATGAACACTGAAGCTTTCTTT.

This clone was seen just once. The V and J genes are TRBV27 and TRBJ1-2; 7 bases are shared with TRBD1. The CDR3 totals 15 residues. From germline, CDR1 is MNHEY and CDR2 SMNVEV (reference sequence). V lost 5 bases, J lost 5 bases, and 11 bases stayed unmatched. CDR3 coding DNA: TGTGCCAGCAGTCCCTCGATGGACAGGCCTTATGGCTACACCTTC. As protein: CASSPSMDRPYGYTF.

The rearrangement joins TRBV7-8 to TRBJ2-6; D not resolved. The CDR3 spans 17 residues. V was pared by 2 bases and J by 0 bases, with 11 bases between. Germline assignment: CDR1 SGHVS and CDR2 FQNEAQ. CDR3 DNA sequence: TGTGCCAGCAGCTTAATAAGTTGGAGCTCTGGGGCCAACGTCCTGACTTTC. It is translated as CASSLISWSSGANVLTF.

This clone appeared a few times. Here the CDR3 reads CASSIGQGFYGYTF. The CDR3 nucleotides are TGTGCCAGTAGTATTGGCCAGGGGTTCTATGGCTACACCTTC. The rearrangement uses TRBV19 and TRBJ1-2, with a weak D call TRBD1 (6 bases). V shed 3 bases and J shed 4 bases, with 12 bases lying between them. Germline lookup yields CDR1 LNHDA and CDR2 SQIVND (reference sequence). The CDR3 is 14 residues long.

J is TRBJ2-1 and V is TRBV4-1; D unresolved. The germline gives CDR1 MGHRA, CDR2 YSYEKL. The CDR3 runs 15 residues. Trimming took 1 base from V and 0 from J, leaving 7 bases between them. This chain's CDR3 is CASSQAPSSYNEQFF. CDR3 sequence (DNA): TGCGCCAGCAGCCAAGCACCCAGCTCCTACAATGAGCAGTTCTTC.

The chain has TRBV14 and TRBJ2-1; 9 positions match TRBD1. Germline CDR1 SGHDN, CDR2 FVKESK. With 5 bases clipped from V and 8 bases from J, the junction kept 13 bases outside the gene matches. The CDR3 consists of 16 residues. CDR3 coding DNA: TGTGCCAGCAGCTTAAACCCCGGGACAGGGTTCGATGAGCAGTTCTTC. It codes for CASSLNPGTGFDEQFF.

The CDR3: CAAQGAKNTEAFF. CDR3 coding DNA: TGTGCCGCACAGGGGGCTAAGAACACTGAAGCTTTCTTT. The chain has TRBV10-3 and TRBJ1-1, with 9 bases aligning to TRBD1. J lost 1 base, V lost 11 bases, and 5 bases had no gene match. This CDR3 region has 13 residues. Germline CDR1 reads ENHRY; CDR2 reads SYGVKD.

The genes are TRBV29-1 and TRBJ2-7; D might be TRBD1 (5 bases). The CDR3 covers 11 residues. The V gene lost 7 bases and the J gene lost 5 bases, with 12 bases spanning the gap. CDR1 is SQVTM and CDR2 is ANQGSEA in the germline V gene. The DNA of the CDR3 is TGCAGCGGCCGCAGGGCCAACGAGCAGTACTTC. Translating it yields CSGRRANEQYF.

This clone has only a few counts. The chain employs TRBV19 and TRBJ1-5, with TRBD1 matching over 7 bases. Per the germline V gene, CDR1 is LNHDA and CDR2 is SQIVND (reference sequence). The CDR3 extends over 15 amino acids. Trimming at V came to 5 bases and at J to 2 bases, leaving 6 bases not matched to a gene. The DNA of the CDR3 is TGTGCCAGTAGTTGGTCCAGGGGGGGCAATCAGCCCCAGCATTTT. Protein sequence: CASSWSRGGNQPQHF.